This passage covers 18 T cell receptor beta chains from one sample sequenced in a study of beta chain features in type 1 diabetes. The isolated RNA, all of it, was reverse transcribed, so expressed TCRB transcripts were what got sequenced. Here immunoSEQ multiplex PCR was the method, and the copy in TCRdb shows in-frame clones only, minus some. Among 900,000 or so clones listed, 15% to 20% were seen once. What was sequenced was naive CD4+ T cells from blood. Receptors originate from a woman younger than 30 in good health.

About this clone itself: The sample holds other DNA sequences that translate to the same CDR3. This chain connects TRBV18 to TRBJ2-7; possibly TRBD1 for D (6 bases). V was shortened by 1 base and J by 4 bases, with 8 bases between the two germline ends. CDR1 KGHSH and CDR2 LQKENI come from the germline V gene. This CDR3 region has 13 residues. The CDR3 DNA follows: TGTGCCAGCTCACCACTACAGGGATACGAGCAGTACTTC. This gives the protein CASSPLQGYEQYF.

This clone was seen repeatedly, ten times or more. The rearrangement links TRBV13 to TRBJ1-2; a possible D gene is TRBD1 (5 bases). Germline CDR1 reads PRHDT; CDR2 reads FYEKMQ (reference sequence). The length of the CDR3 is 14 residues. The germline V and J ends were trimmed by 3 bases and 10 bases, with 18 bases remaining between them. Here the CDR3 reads CASSLFARAMDYTF. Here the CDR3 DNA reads TGTGCCAGCAGCTTGTTTGCCAGGGCGATGGACTACACCTTC.

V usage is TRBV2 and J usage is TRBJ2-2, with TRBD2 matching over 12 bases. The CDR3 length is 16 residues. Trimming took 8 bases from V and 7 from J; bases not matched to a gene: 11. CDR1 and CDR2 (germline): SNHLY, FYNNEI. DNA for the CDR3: TGTGCCAGCTCCCTAGCGGGAGGGCCGCGGATCGGGGAGCTGTTTTTT. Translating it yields CASSLAGGPRIGELFF.

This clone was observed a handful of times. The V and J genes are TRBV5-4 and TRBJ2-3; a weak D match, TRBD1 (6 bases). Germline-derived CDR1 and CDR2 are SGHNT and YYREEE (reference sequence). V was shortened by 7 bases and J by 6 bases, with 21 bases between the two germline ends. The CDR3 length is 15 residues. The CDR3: CASQKAAGGGDTQYF. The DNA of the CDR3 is TGTGCCAGCCAAAAAGCGGCCGGTGGGGGCGATACGCAGTATTTT.

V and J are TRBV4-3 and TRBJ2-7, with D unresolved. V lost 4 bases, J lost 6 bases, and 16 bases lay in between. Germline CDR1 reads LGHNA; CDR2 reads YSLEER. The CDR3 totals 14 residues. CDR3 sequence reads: CASSPQNGPVEQYF. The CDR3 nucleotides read TGCGCCAGCAGCCCCCAGAACGGACCCGTCGAGCAGTACTTC.

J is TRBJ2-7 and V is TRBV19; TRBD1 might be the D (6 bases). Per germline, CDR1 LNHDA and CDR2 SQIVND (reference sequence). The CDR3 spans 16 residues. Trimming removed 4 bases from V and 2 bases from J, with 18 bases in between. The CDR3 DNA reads TGTGCCAGTAGTAGGTCCCCACAGGGCCTTACCTACGAGCAGTACTTC. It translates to CASSRSPQGLTYEQYF. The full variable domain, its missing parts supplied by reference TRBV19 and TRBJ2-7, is DGGITQSPKYLFRKEGQNVTLSCEQNLNHDAMYWYRQDPGQGLRLIYYSQIVNDFQKGDIAEGYSVSREKKESFPLTVTSAQKNPTAFYLCASSRSPQGLTYEQYFGPGTRLTVT.

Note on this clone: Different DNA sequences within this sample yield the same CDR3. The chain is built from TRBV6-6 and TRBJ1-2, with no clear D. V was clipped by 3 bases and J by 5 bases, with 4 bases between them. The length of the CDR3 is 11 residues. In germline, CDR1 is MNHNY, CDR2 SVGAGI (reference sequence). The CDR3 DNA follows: TGTGCCAGCAGTTATCTTTATGGCTACACCTTC. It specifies CASSYLYGYTF.

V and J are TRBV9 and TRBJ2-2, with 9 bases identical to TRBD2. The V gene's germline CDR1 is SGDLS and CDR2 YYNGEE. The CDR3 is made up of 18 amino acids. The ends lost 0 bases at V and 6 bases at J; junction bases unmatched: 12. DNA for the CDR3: TGTGCCAGCAGCGTAGCTACGGGGATAGCGGGAGCCCCCGGGGAGCTGTTTTTT. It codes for CASSVATGIAGAPGELFF.

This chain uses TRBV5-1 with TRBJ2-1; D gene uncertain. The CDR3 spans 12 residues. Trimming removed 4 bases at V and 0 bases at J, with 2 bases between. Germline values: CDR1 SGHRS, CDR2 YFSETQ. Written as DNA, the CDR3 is TGCGCCAGCAGCAACTCCTACAATGAGCAGTTCTTC. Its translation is CASSNSYNEQFF.

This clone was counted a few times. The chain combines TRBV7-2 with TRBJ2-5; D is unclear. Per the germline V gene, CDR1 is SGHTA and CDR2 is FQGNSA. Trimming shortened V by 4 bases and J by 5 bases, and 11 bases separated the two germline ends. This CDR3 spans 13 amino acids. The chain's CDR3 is CASSSHYRETQYF. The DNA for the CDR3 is TGTGCCAGCAGCTCCCACTATCGGGAGACCCAGTACTTC.

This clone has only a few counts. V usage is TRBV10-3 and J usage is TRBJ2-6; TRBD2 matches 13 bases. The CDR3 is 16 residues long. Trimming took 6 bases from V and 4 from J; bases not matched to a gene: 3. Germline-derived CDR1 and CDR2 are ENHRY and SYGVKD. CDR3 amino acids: CAIRTSGRAGANVLTF. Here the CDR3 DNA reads TGTGCCATCAGAACTAGCGGGAGGGCCGGGGCCAACGTCCTGACTTTC.

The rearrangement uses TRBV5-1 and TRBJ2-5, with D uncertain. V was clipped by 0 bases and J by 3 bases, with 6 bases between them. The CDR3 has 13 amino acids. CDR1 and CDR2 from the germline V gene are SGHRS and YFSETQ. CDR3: CASSLVEKETQYF. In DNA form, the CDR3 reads TGCGCCAGCAGCTTGGTGGAGAAAGAGACCCAGTACTTC.

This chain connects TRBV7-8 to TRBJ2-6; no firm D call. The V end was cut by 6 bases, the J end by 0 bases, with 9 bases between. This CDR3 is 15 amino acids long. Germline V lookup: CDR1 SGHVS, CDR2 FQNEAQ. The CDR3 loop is CASSFLGSGANVLTF. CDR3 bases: TGTGCCAGCAGTTTTCTAGGCTCTGGGGCCAACGTCCTGACTTTC.

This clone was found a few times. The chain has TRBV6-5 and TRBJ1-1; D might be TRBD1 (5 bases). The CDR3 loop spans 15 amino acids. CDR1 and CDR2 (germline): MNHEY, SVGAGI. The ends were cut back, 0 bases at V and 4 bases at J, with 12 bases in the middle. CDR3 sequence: CASSYSEGPSTEAFF. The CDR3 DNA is TGTGCCAGCAGTTACTCGGAGGGGCCGAGCACTGAAGCTTTCTTT.

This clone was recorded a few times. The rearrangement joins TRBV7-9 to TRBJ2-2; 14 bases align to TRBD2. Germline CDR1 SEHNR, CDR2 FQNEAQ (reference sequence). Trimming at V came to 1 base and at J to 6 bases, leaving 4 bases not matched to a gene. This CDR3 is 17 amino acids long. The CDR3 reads CASSLGGLAGVAGELFF. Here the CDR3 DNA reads TGTGCCAGCAGCTTAGGGGGACTAGCGGGAGTCGCCGGGGAGCTGTTTTTT. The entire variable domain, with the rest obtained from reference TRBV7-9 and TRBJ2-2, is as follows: DTGVSQNPRHKITKRGQNVTFRCDPISEHNRLYWYRQTLGQGPEFLTYFQNEAQLEKSRLLSDRFSAERPKGSFSTLEIQRTEQGDSAMYLCASSLGGLAGVAGELFFGEGSRLTVL.

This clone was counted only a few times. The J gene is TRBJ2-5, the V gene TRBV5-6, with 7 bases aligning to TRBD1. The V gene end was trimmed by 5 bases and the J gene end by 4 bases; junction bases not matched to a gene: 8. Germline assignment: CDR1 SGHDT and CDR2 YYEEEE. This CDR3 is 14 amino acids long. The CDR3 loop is CASREGGMGETQYF. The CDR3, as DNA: TGTGCCAGCAGGGAAGGGGGCATGGGAGAGACCCAGTACTTC.

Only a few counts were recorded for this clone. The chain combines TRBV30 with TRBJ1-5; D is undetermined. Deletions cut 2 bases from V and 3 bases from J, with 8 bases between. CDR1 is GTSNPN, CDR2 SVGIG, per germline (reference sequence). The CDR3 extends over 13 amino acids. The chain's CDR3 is CAWSFGPNQPQHF. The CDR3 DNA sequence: TGTGCCTGGAGTTTCGGACCCAATCAGCCCCAGCATTTT.

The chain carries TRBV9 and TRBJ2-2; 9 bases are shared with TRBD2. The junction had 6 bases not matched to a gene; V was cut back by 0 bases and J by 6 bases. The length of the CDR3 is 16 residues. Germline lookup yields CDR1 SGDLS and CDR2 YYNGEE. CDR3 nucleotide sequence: TGTGCCAGCAGCGTAGTTGCGGGACTAGCAGCCGGGGAGCTGTTTTTT. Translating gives CASSVVAGLAAGELFF.